The source of this TCR beta chain is a study of T cells expressing NK-cell markers. The overall study: Sorted CD3+CD56+NKG2C+, CD3+CD56+NKG2C- and CD3+CD56-NKG2C+ T cells provided the TCR beta repertoires. With respect to HCMV, most of the eight sequenced donors were seropositive, and one was seronegative. Study-level points and caveats: Top CD8+ clonotypes included the dominant CD3+CD56+NKG2C+ clonotypes in five to seven donors.

With UMIs, 5'RACE template switching was used to make TCR beta cDNA. From the 5' RACE reads, TCRdb lists one entry per CDR3 protein and no DNA. The sample has approximately 550,000 distinct CDR3 sequences. CDR3 length equals 14 residues. Germline assignment: CDR1 DFQATT and CDR2 SNEGSKA (reference sequence). As regards this clonotype: Its specificity is not known.

The V gene is TRBV20-1, the J gene TRBJ2-1; the D call of TRBD2 rests on TCRdb alone, since no DNA is present to check it. This clonotype was sampled from a man in his late teens or twenties in good health. Sequencing was done on a sample of blood T cells: a sorted CD56 or NKG2C T cell subset, CD4+ or CD8+ T cells, or bulk PBMC T cells (not recorded which). The CDR3 reads CSASPSGRNNEQFF.